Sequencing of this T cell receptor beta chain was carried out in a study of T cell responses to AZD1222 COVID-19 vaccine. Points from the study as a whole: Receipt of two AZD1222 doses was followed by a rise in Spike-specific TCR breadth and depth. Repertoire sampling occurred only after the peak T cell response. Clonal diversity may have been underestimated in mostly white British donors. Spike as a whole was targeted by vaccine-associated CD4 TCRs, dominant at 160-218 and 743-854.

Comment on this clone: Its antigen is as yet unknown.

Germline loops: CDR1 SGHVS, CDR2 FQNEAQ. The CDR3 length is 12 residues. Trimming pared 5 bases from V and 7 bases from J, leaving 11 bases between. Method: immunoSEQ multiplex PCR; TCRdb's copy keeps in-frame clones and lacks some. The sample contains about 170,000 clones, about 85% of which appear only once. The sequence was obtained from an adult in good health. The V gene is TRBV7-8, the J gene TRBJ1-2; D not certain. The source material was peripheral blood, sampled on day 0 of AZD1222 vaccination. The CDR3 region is CASSPASAGYTF. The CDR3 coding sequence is TGTGCCAGCAGCCCGGCCTCGGCTGGCTACACCTTC.